This T cell receptor (beta chain) comes out of a study of T cell responses to AZD1222 COVID-19 vaccine. Points from the study as a whole: Unmutated regions of variants are reportedly targeted by nearly half of spike-specific TCRs.

Here immunoSEQ multiplex PCR was the method, and the copy in TCRdb shows in-frame clones only, minus some. Found here are about 180,000 clones, roughly 94% of them singletons; the top ten hold roughly 1.7%. On this clone: Antigen unknown.

The sequences come from peripheral blood, collected 28 days after the second AZD1222 dose. This TCR derives from an adult who received the AZD1222 COVID-19 vaccine.

CDR3 residues: CATSDLQRAFF. The CDR3, as DNA: TGTGCCACCAGTGATTTGCAGCGGGCGTTCTTT. V gene TRBV24-1 combines with J gene TRBJ1-1; D is ambiguous. The CDR3 length is 11 residues. V lost 0 bases and J lost 14, with 9 bases in between. CDR1 is KGHDR, CDR2 SFDVKD, per germline.